One and the same sample provided the 11 T cell receptor beta chains below, sequenced in a study of ipilimumab plus nivolumab after autologous stem cell transplantation. TCRdb's table, derived via immunoSEQ multiplex PCR, lists solely in-frame clones and lacks some. The repertoire has around 84,000 clones, 83% of them found once; the top ten carry 2.2%. Sequenced here: PBMCs, sampled in a trial of ipilimumab plus nivolumab as post-transplant consolidation. The receptors derive from a male donor with diffuse large B-cell lymphoma.

The rearrangement joins TRBV23-1 to TRBJ1-2; 8 nucleotides match TRBD1. TRBV23-1 is assigned to the ORF class and has an uncertain function. This CDR3 comprises 18 residues. Trimming removed 3 bases from V and 2 bases from J; junction bases left unmatched: 14. The CDR3 DNA sequence: TGCGCCAGCAGTCACCCCGGACAGGGCGTTATGAGGAACTATGGCTACACCTTC. Amino acids: CASSHPGQGVMRNYGYTF.

The V gene is TRBV19, the J gene TRBJ2-3; D not resolved. The CDR3 loop spans 12 amino acids. CDR1 is LNHDA, CDR2 SQIVND, per germline (reference sequence). The ends were cut back, 5 bases at V and 6 bases at J, with 9 bases in the middle. CDR3 nucleotides: TGTGCCAGTAGTTGGGCTGGCGATACGCAGTATTTT. It translates to CASSWAGDTQYF.

This chain joins TRBV2 and TRBJ2-1, with D possibly being TRBD1 or TRBD2 (5 bases each). The CDR3 spans 13 residues. V lost 11 bases to trimming and J lost 6 bases, with 17 bases between them. In germline, CDR1 is SNHLY, CDR2 FYNNEI. The CDR3 protein is CASPREGANEQFF. The DNA of the CDR3 is TGTGCCTCCCCCCGGGAAGGGGCCAATGAGCAGTTCTTC.

The chain has TRBV5-1 and TRBJ1-2; 8 positions match TRBD1. This CDR3 has 13 residues. Trimming cost V 3 bases and J 10 bases; bases outside gene matches: 8. Germline CDR1 SGHRS, CDR2 YFSETQ. The CDR3 region is CASSWTTGGTYTF. The CDR3 nucleotides are TGCGCCAGCAGCTGGACAACAGGGGGGACCTACACCTTC. Using reference TRBV5-1 and TRBJ1-2 for the parts outside the CDR3, the full variable domain is KAGVTQTPRYLIKTRGQQVTLSCSPISGHRSVSWYQQTPGQGLQFLFEYFSETQRNKGNFPGRFSGRQFSNSRSEMNVSTLELGDSALYLCASSWTTGGTYTFGSGTRLTVV.

V and J are TRBV9 and TRBJ1-2; 7 bases agree with TRBD1. Losses at the gene ends were 0 bases for V and 1 base for J; bases not matched to a gene: 3. There are 15 residues in the CDR3. Looked up from germline, CDR1 is SGDLS and CDR2 is YYNGEE. CDR3 bases: TGTGCCAGCAGCGTAGGTGGGACAGTTAACTATGGCTACACCTTC. This translates into CASSVGGTVNYGYTF.

The V and J genes are TRBV11-3 and TRBJ2-5, with 16 positions matching TRBD2. This CDR3 has 18 amino acids. Germline CDR1 SGHNT, CDR2 YENEEA. V gave up 4 bases and J gave up 2 bases; unmatched junction bases: 7. The DNA for the CDR3 is TGTGCCAGCAGCTCGGGACTAGCGGGGGGGCTAGGTCAAGAGACCCAGTACTTC. This encodes CASSSGLAGGLGQETQYF.

This chain uses TRBV5-1 with TRBJ1-5; D possibly corresponds to TRBD1 (5 bases). Trimming left V 4 bases short and J 3 bases short, with 17 bases between. Germline V lookup: CDR1 SGHRS, CDR2 YFSETQ. CDR3 length: 16 amino acids. The CDR3 DNA reads as TGCGCCAGCAGCCCCACAGTGAGGGGAGTCAATCAGCCCCAGCATTTT. Translation gives CASSPTVRGVNQPQHF.

The chain recombines TRBV6-1 with TRBJ1-1, with unresolved D. This CDR3 contains 14 residues. Germline V lookup: CDR1 MNHNS, CDR2 SASEGT. V was clipped by 1 base and J by 0 bases, with 6 bases between them. CDR3 nucleotide sequence: TGTGCCAGCAGTGAAGGAGGAGTGAACACTGAAGCTTTCTTT. This codes for CASSEGGVNTEAFF.

Written as DNA, the CDR3 is TGTGCCAGCAGCATGCTAGCGGGGGAGGGAGGTGAGCAGTTCTTC. Translated, it gives CASSMLAGEGGEQFF. The chain recombines TRBV11-1 with TRBJ2-1, with 10 positions matching TRBD2. The CDR3 is made up of 15 amino acids. The V segment lost 5 bases and the J segment 9 bases; nucleotides outside the gene matches: 10. Per the germline V gene, CDR1 is SGHAT and CDR2 is FQDESV (reference sequence).

This chain's CDR3 is CASSRGGRETQYF. The DNA of the CDR3 is TGCGCCAGCAGCCGGGGGGGGCGAGAGACCCAGTACTTC. V and J are TRBV4-1 and TRBJ2-5; weak D call: TRBD2 (7 bases). Germline-derived CDR1 and CDR2 are MGHRA and YSYEKL. The CDR3 sequence is 13 residues long. V lost 4 bases and J lost 4, with 10 bases in between.

As regards this clone: Other DNA sequences in this sample translate to the same CDR3. The gene calls are TRBV19 and TRBJ1-4; weak D call: TRBD1 (6 bases). This CDR3 contains 14 residues. Germline CDR1 is LNHDA and CDR2 is SQIVND (reference sequence). Deletions cut 4 bases from V and 0 bases from J, with 6 bases between. The CDR3 DNA reads TGTGCCAGTAGTAGGACAGCAACTAATGAAAAACTGTTTTTT. Translated: CASSRTATNEKLFF.